This T cell receptor beta chain was found in a study of response to subunit inactivated influenza vaccine. General observations from the study: Authors suggested each seasonal influenza vaccination recruits few new T cells.

TCRdb re-called the RT-PCR reads with MiXCR, one entry per CDR3 protein. Of approximately 480,000 distinct CDR3 sequences listed, approximately 10% were seen once; the top ten hold over 9.5%. The trim removed 5 bases at V and 2 bases at J, leaving 4 bases unmatched. Germline V gene lookup returns CDR1 SGHAT and CDR2 FQNNGV. The CDR3 consists of 16 residues. Concerning this clonotype itself: Its target is not known.

Specimen: PBMCs from blood, collected 40 to 50 days after vaccination. The rearrangement links TRBV11-2 to TRBJ2-5, with 14 bases fitting TRBD2. The origin of this receptor is a man in his fifties or sixties who received an inactivated influenza vaccine. The CDR3: CASSKTSGRVQETQYF. In DNA, the CDR3 is TGTGCCAGCAGCAAGACTAGCGGGAGGGTTCAAGAGACCCAGTACTTC.